The clone carrying this T cell receptor beta chain was observed at least ten times. Its cognate antigen is unknown. This CDR3 spans 15 amino acids. The V gene's germline CDR1 is SGHDT and CDR2 YYEEEE. V was pared by 4 bases and J by 2 bases, with 9 bases of the junction left unmatched. The sample belongs to a study of T-cell memory formation after mild COVID-19. Whole-study findings and limits: CD4+ bias marked clones expanding day 15 to 37, unlike balanced contracting clones. There was no confirmation that second-wave clones peaking on day 37 were SARS-CoV-2 specific.

TCRdb passed the 5' RACE reads through MiXCR, listing each CDR3 protein once. The table records fewer than 450,000 distinct CDR3 sequences, approximately 24% of them present only once. Sequencing was done on a sample of PBMCs or a T cell subset sorted from them (not recorded which). This receptor was obtained from an adult woman who had mild COVID-19 (a few samples of this study predate the infection). Cell type and time point are not known. The chain employs TRBV5-6 and TRBJ2-7; TRBD1 aligns across 7 bases. Written as DNA, the CDR3 is TGTGCCAGCAGCCCCCTAGACAGGGCAACCTACGAGCAGTACTTC. It encodes CASSPLDRATYEQYF.